This TCR beta chain was recovered during a study of shared clonotypes between healthy human individuals. This clone was seen just once. Its antigen is not identified. Study-wide points: Some naive CD4 clonotypes, 4.5% to 5.5%, turned up in common across a few donors. Naive subsets tended to show greater estimated richness than memory subsets.

All donors were healthy HIV-negative adults lacking recent acute infections or vaccinations. V gave up 4 bases and J gave up 8 bases, with 14 bases separating them. CDR3 length: 13 amino acids. CDR1 SGHAT and CDR2 FQNNGV come from the germline V gene. Measured with immunoSEQ multiplex PCR; TCRdb has only the in-frame clones, and not every one. The sample carries 300,000 to 400,000 clones, roughly 70% recorded once. The sequencing input was memory CD4+ T cells sorted from blood. The subset was: CD45RA-negative fraction. This receptor was identified in a man aged 25 to 40 in good health. V gene TRBV11-2 combines with J gene TRBJ1-1; D remains unclear. CDR3: CASSSVRLEEAFF. The CDR3 nucleotides read TGTGCCAGCAGCTCTGTCCGACTTGAAGAAGCTTTCTTT.